The 25 T cell receptor beta chains below were found in one sample sequenced in a study of identical twins. Using its own MiXCR run on the 5' RACE reads, TCRdb lists one record per CDR3 protein. The sample lists some 900,000 distinct CDR3 sequences, more than 9% occurring once. This sample was shared with a second study, whose subject was yellow fever vaccine responses in identical twins.

The sample was PBMCs. These receptors came from a woman aged 18 to 35 in good health.

In its sample, this clonotype was seen a few times. The V gene is TRBV12-3 or TRBV12-4, the J gene TRBJ2-7; D perhaps matches TRBD2 (6 bases). The CDR3 has 13 amino acids. Trimming removed 8 bases at V and 6 bases at J, with 17 bases between. The CDR3 bases are TGTGCCAGCCATCTTAGCGGAGGGGCCGAGCAGTACTTC. It codes for CASHLSGGAEQYF.

This clonotype was picked up one time. With a much larger clone just one base away, this may be a read error. V and J are TRBV4-1 and TRBJ2-3; possible D gene TRBD2, 5 bases. Germline CDR1 MGHRA, CDR2 YSYEKL. The germline V and J ends were trimmed by 4 bases and 5 bases, with 13 bases remaining between them. The CDR3 covers 14 residues. As DNA, the CDR3 is TGCGCCAGCAGCCTAGTCGCGGGTCTAGATACGCAGTATTTT. Translating it yields CASSLVAGLDTQYF.

The rearrangement uses TRBV29-1 and TRBJ2-1; 7 nucleotides agree with TRBD2. Germline-derived CDR1 and CDR2 are SQVTM and ANQGSEA. The CDR3 length is 15 residues. Trimming cost V 6 bases and J 2 bases; bases outside gene matches: 10. The CDR3 reads CSVLPSGMAYNEQFF. CDR3 nucleotides: TGCAGCGTCCTCCCCAGCGGGATGGCCTACAATGAGCAGTTCTTC.

This clonotype turned up a few times. The V and J genes are TRBV3-1 and TRBJ1-6; D unclear. V dropped 4 bases and J dropped 8 bases, with 18 bases sitting between them. This CDR3 has 16 amino acids. Germline CDR1 and CDR2: LGHDT and YNNKEL (reference sequence). The CDR3 sequence is CASSRSTDSRYSPLHF. The CDR3 DNA sequence: TGTGCCAGCAGCCGAAGTACGGATAGCAGATATTCACCCCTCCACTTT.

This clonotype was detected ten times or more. The V call is TRBV2, the J call TRBJ1-2; no clear D gene. V shed 1 base and J shed 8 bases, with 8 bases lying between them. The CDR3 sequence is 12 residues long. Germline CDR1 SNHLY, CDR2 FYNNEI. CDR3 sequence (DNA): TGTGCCAGCAGTGAAGGAGGGAGCGGCTACACCTTC. It codes for CASSEGGSGYTF.

The V gene is TRBV27, the J gene TRBJ2-5; 8 bases line up with TRBD2. V lost 7 bases to trimming and J lost 4 bases; unmatched junction nucleotides: 11. The germline V gene encodes CDR1 MNHEY and CDR2 SMNVEV (reference sequence). CDR3 length equals 15 residues. The CDR3 loop reads CASTPRGGRVETQYF. CDR3 DNA sequence: TGTGCCAGCACCCCCCGGGGGGGCCGAGTAGAGACCCAGTACTTC.

In this sample, this clonotype turned up a few times. The J gene is TRBJ2-7, the V gene TRBV3-1, with 8 bases matching TRBD2. Losses at the gene ends were 4 bases for V and 7 bases for J; bases not matched to a gene: 9. The CDR3 runs 14 residues. CDR1 and CDR2 from the germline V gene are LGHDT and YNNKEL (reference sequence). The CDR3 nucleotides are TGTGCCAGCAGCCCGATGGCGGGAGGAAGAGAGCAGTACTTC. This gives the protein CASSPMAGGREQYF.

The J gene is TRBJ2-4, the V gene TRBV4-2; 11 positions agree with TRBD2. Germline lookup yields CDR1 LGHNA and CDR2 YNFKEQ. The J segment lost 3 bases and the V segment lost 0 bases, leaving 10 bases of the junction unmatched. There are 19 residues in the CDR3. The CDR3 here is CASSQDLTSGSLVKNIQYF. DNA of the CDR3: TGTGCCAGCAGCCAAGATCTAACTAGCGGGAGTTTGGTCAAAAACATTCAGTACTTC.

This clonotype appeared a few times. The genes are TRBV20-1 and TRBJ2-1; D might be TRBD1 or TRBD2, each matching 5 bases. Germline values: CDR1 DFQATT, CDR2 SNEGSKA (reference sequence). Trimming stripped 1 base from V and 0 bases from J, with 16 bases between. The CDR3 covers 17 residues. The CDR3 reads CSARGPGLATSYNEQFF. The CDR3 bases are TGCAGTGCTAGAGGGCCAGGGCTAGCAACCTCCTACAATGAGCAGTTCTTC.

This sequence joins TRBV9 and TRBJ2-5; D unclear. The CDR3 runs to 14 residues. In germline, CDR1 is SGDLS, CDR2 YYNGEE. Trimming pared 0 bases from V and 4 bases from J, leaving 10 bases between. As DNA, the CDR3 is TGTGCCAGCAGCGTAGACGGTTGGGTAGAGACCCAGTACTTC. Translation: CASSVDGWVETQYF.

This chain connects TRBV12-3 or TRBV12-4 to TRBJ2-1, with 9 nucleotides matching TRBD2. The CDR3 loop spans 15 amino acids. V was clipped by 2 bases and J by 9 bases; unmatched bases: 8. The CDR3: CASSLTGGGASEQFF. CDR3 in DNA: TGTGCCAGCAGTTTAACCGGCGGGGGGGCAAGTGAGCAGTTCTTC.

CDR3 region: CASSARQGMANEKLFF. The CDR3, as DNA: TGTGCCAGCAGCGCCCGACAGGGGATGGCTAATGAAAAACTGTTTTTT. This chain uses TRBV13 with TRBJ1-4; 8 nucleotides agree with TRBD1. This CDR3 is built from 16 residues. Trimming removed 5 bases from V and 3 bases from J; junction bases left unmatched: 8. Germline V gene data show CDR1 as PRHDT and CDR2 as FYEKMQ (reference sequence). Based on the CDR3 plus reference TRBV13 and TRBJ1-4, the full variable domain is AAGVIQSPRHLIKEKRETATLKCYPIPRHDTVYWYQQGPGQDPQFLISFYEKMQSDKGSIPDRFSAQQFSDYHSELNMSSLELGDSALYFCASSARQGMANEKLFFGSGTQLSVL.

The table lists this clonotype with a few counts. The V call is TRBV7-8, the J call TRBJ2-7; 8 bases are a match to TRBD2. Germline V gene sequence: CDR1 SGHVS, CDR2 FQNEAQ. The CDR3 spans 20 residues. Losses at the gene ends were 6 bases for V and 3 bases for J; bases not matched to a gene: 25. The CDR3 protein is CASSLKPPVAGTRGYYEQYF. In DNA form, the CDR3 reads TGTGCCAGCAGTTTAAAACCCCCAGTAGCGGGAACGAGGGGTTACTACGAGCAGTACTTC. Looking up the rest from reference TRBV7-8 and TRBJ2-7 gives the full variable domain: GAGVSQSPRYKVAKRGQDVALRCDPISGHVSLFWYQQALGQGPEFLTYFQNEAQLDKSGLPSDRFFAERPEGSVSTLKIQRTQQEDSAVYLCASSLKPPVAGTRGYYEQYFGPGTRLTVT.

The table lists this clonotype with a few counts. The chain carries TRBV2 and TRBJ2-7; the D gene could be TRBD1 or TRBD2 (5 bases each). The CDR3 runs 14 residues. The germline gives CDR1 SNHLY, CDR2 FYNNEI. With 4 bases removed from V and 2 bases from J, the gap between germline ends came to 12 bases. The CDR3 sequence: CASSGGRKTYEQYF. The CDR3, as DNA: TGTGCCAGCAGTGGGGGACGGAAGACCTACGAGCAGTACTTC.

This clonotype showed up just a few times. The rearrangement joins TRBV11-2 to TRBJ2-6; D may be TRBD2 (5 bases). The CDR3 is made up of 16 amino acids. The germline V gene encodes CDR1 SGHAT and CDR2 FQNNGV. Trimming took 6 bases from V and 0 from J, leaving 12 bases between them. CDR3 DNA: TGTGCCAGCAGAGGGAGAGAATACTCTGGGGCCAACGTCCTGACTTTC. This codes for CASRGREYSGANVLTF.

J is TRBJ2-3 and V is TRBV5-6, with D unclear. V shed 4 bases and J shed 2 bases, with 14 bases lying between them. CDR1 and CDR2 (germline): SGHDT, YYEEEE. CDR3 length: 15 amino acids. The CDR3 loop reads CASSRVGRSTDTQYF. The CDR3 DNA reads as TGTGCCAGCAGCCGGGTTGGCAGGTCCACAGATACGCAGTATTTT.

This clonotype was seen repeatedly, ten times or more. This sequence joins TRBV20-1 and TRBJ2-1, with 8 bases that match TRBD2. The CDR3 is made up of 14 amino acids. CDR1 and CDR2 (germline): DFQATT, SNEGSKA (reference sequence). V trimming: 5 bases; J trimming: 7 bases; junction bases outside the gene matches: 10. The CDR3, as DNA: TGCAGTGCTCGGGGACTAGAGGTCGAGAATGAGCAGTTCTTC. It translates to CSARGLEVENEQFF.

This clonotype has only a few counts. This rearrangement joins TRBV12-3 or TRBV12-4 to TRBJ2-6, with D tentatively TRBD1 (6 bases). The V and J ends lost 7 bases and 0 bases respectively, with 16 bases between them. The CDR3 contains 17 residues. The CDR3 DNA follows: TGTGCCAGCACCGACTCACAGGGCTCCTCTGGGGCCAACGTCCTGACTTTC. Encoded protein: CASTDSQGSSGANVLTF.

This rearrangement joins TRBV5-1 to TRBJ2-7, with TRBD1 as a possible D gene (5 bases). V was pared by 4 bases and J by 4 bases, with 9 bases between. The CDR3 totals 12 residues. The germline gives CDR1 SGHRS, CDR2 YFSETQ. The CDR3 loop reads CASSERQYEQYF. The DNA of the CDR3 is TGCGCCAGCAGCGAGAGACAGTACGAGCAGTACTTC.

This clonotype was recorded at least ten times. The rearrangement joins TRBV5-1 to TRBJ2-2; D is ambiguous. CDR1 and CDR2 (germline): SGHRS, YFSETQ. This CDR3 is 13 amino acids long. Trimming removed 2 bases at V and 6 bases at J, with 8 bases between. The CDR3 region is CASSLKYAGELFF. The CDR3 region has the DNA TGCGCCAGCAGCTTAAAGTACGCCGGGGAGCTGTTTTTT.

The chain carries TRBV6-5 and TRBJ2-1; 8 bases fit TRBD2. The V segment lost 2 bases and the J segment 10 bases; nucleotides outside the gene matches: 10. The CDR3 runs 15 residues. The germline V gene encodes CDR1 MNHEY and CDR2 SVGAGI. CDR3 in amino acids: CASSYETSALGEQFF. CDR3 bases: TGTGCCAGCAGTTACGAGACTAGCGCCCTAGGGGAGCAGTTCTTC.

Many counts were recorded for this clonotype. This sequence joins TRBV5-5 and TRBJ2-1; 10 bases are shared with TRBD2. The CDR3 spans 16 residues. The J segment lost 7 bases and the V segment lost 4 bases, leaving 11 bases of the junction unmatched. CDR1 SGHKS and CDR2 YYEKEE come from the germline V gene (reference sequence). CDR3 in amino acids: CASSLQSGGASNEQFF. The CDR3 nucleotides read TGTGCCAGCAGCCTACAAAGCGGGGGGGCCAGTAATGAGCAGTTCTTC.

This clonotype has more than one count but fewer than ten. The chain recombines TRBV5-6 with TRBJ2-1; 13 bases fit TRBD2. The CDR3 runs 15 residues. Germline CDR1 and CDR2: SGHDT and YYEEEE. Trimming took 4 bases from V and 6 from J; bases not matched to a gene: 4. CDR3 DNA: TGTGCCAGCAGCCTGAGGACTAGCGGGGGCAATGAGCAGTTCTTC. Protein: CASSLRTSGGNEQFF.

This clonotype has only a few counts. This chain joins TRBV7-2 and TRBJ2-5; a possible D gene is TRBD1 (6 bases). Trimming took off 1 base at V and 2 bases at J, with 11 bases between the two ends. This CDR3 has 15 amino acids. Per the germline V gene, CDR1 is SGHTA and CDR2 is FQGNSA. The CDR3 DNA is TGTGCCAGCAGCTTAGGCAGGACAGCTCAAGAGACCCAGTACTTC. As protein: CASSLGRTAQETQYF.

This clonotype was seen more than once but under ten times. This chain's CDR3 is CASWTGGTDTQYF. DNA of the CDR3: TGTGCCAGCTGGACAGGGGGGACAGATACGCAGTATTTT. The chain couples TRBV27 to TRBJ2-3; 10 nucleotides align to TRBD1. The trim removed 8 bases at V and 3 bases at J, leaving 2 bases unmatched. Germline V gives CDR1 MNHEY, CDR2 SMNVEV (reference sequence). This CDR3 is 13 amino acids long.